These 30 T cell receptor beta chains originate from one sample sequenced in a study of T cell responses to AZD1222 COVID-19 vaccine. Using immunoSEQ multiplex PCR, the repertoire was profiled, and TCRdb retains in-frame clones only, with some absent. The repertoire holds roughly 55,000 clones, 80% to 90% seen once, with roughly 2.1% in the top ten. Sequencing used peripheral blood, obtained on day 0 of AZD1222 vaccination. All receptors come from an adult in good health.

The chain joins TRBV5-4 to TRBJ2-3; 9 nucleotides align to TRBD1. The germline V gene encodes CDR1 SGHNT and CDR2 YYREEE (reference sequence). J was trimmed by 0 bases and V by 5 bases; bases with no gene match: 10. The CDR3 spans 17 residues. The CDR3 spells CASREGGQGGSTDTQYF. CDR3 DNA: TGTGCCAGCAGGGAAGGGGGACAGGGAGGGAGCACAGATACGCAGTATTTT.

V is TRBV27 and J is TRBJ2-7; D is unclear. The CDR3 runs to 13 residues. Between the trimmed V and J ends, which lost 4 bases and 2 bases, there was a span of 9 bases. Looked up from germline, CDR1 is MNHEY and CDR2 is SMNVEV (reference sequence). The CDR3 protein is CASSSGKAYEQYF. CDR3 in DNA: TGTGCCAGCAGTTCCGGCAAAGCCTACGAGCAGTACTTC.

The genes are TRBV20-1 and TRBJ2-1; 10 nucleotides agree with TRBD2. The CDR3 contains 20 residues. The J segment lost 4 bases and the V segment lost 3 bases, leaving 21 bases of the junction unmatched. Germline CDR1 DFQATT, CDR2 SNEGSKA (reference sequence). Here the CDR3 reads CSASRGPPSGSKGPYNEQFF. The CDR3 region has the DNA TGCAGTGCTAGTCGCGGACCGCCTAGCGGGAGTAAGGGTCCATACAATGAGCAGTTCTTC.

The V gene is TRBV19, the J gene TRBJ1-2, with no clear D. Trimming left V 9 bases short and J 8 bases short, with 22 bases between. Germline V gene data show CDR1 as LNHDA and CDR2 as SQIVND (reference sequence). The CDR3 consists of 14 residues. The chain's CDR3 is CARPRCLPGGGYTF. The CDR3 region has the DNA TGTGCCAGGCCCCGTTGTCTCCCGGGAGGGGGCTACACCTTC.

V and J are TRBV6-5 and TRBJ2-7; 8 nucleotides align to TRBD2. V gave up 8 bases and J gave up 9 bases; unmatched junction bases: 18. In germline, CDR1 is MNHEY, CDR2 SVGAGI. The CDR3 extends over 15 amino acids. The CDR3 spells CASSTTGLDKGGQYF. The CDR3 DNA sequence: TGTGCCAGCTCGACTACGGGACTAGATAAAGGCGGGCAGTACTTC.

The V gene is TRBV25-1, the J gene TRBJ1-1; tentative D call: TRBD1 (6 bases). The CDR3 is 13 amino acids. CDR1 is MGHDK and CDR2 is SYGVNS in the germline V gene. The V and J ends lost 5 bases and 4 bases respectively, with 11 bases between them. The CDR3, as DNA: TGTGCCAGCAGTCAACAGGGTCCCACTGAAGCTTTCTTT. Residues: CASSQQGPTEAFF.

This clone was seen a handful of times. Written as DNA, the CDR3 is TGCAGCGTTACCGGGGACAGGAATCCCTCTGGCTACACCTTC. Translating gives CSVTGDRNPSGYTF. This rearrangement joins TRBV29-1 to TRBJ1-2; 8 bases match TRBD1. From germline, CDR1 is SQVTM and CDR2 ANQGSEA. The CDR3 loop spans 14 amino acids. Germline trimming cut 5 bases from V and 7 bases from J; bases unmatched to any gene: 12.

This clone was detected a few times. This chain joins TRBV11-2 and TRBJ2-5, with 10 bases aligning to TRBD2. V dropped 1 base and J dropped 4; count of bases not matched to a gene: 3. The CDR3 is 15 residues long. Germline V gene data show CDR1 as SGHAT and CDR2 as FQNNGV. The CDR3 loop reads CASSLGLAGAETQYF. In DNA, the CDR3 is TGTGCCAGCAGCTTAGGGCTAGCGGGGGCAGAGACCCAGTACTTC.

This clone has just a few counts. The chain has TRBV19 and TRBJ1-4; TRBD1 matches 9 bases. Losses at the gene ends were 5 bases for V and 8 bases for J; bases not matched to a gene: 9. There are 15 residues in the CDR3. Germline V gene sequence: CDR1 LNHDA, CDR2 SQIVND (reference sequence). The CDR3 bases are TGTGCCAGTAGTCGTAACAGGGGGCTGGACGAAAAACTGTTTTTT. Translated: CASSRNRGLDEKLFF.

The chain has TRBV25-1 and TRBJ2-3; 7 bases line up with TRBD1. The CDR3 consists of 16 residues. Trimming at V came to 3 bases and at J to 2 bases, leaving 8 bases not matched to a gene. Germline assignment: CDR1 MGHDK and CDR2 SYGVNS. The CDR3 coding sequence is TGTGCCAGCAGTGAGAGACAGGGTCGCATCACAGATACGCAGTATTTT. Its protein product is CASSERQGRITDTQYF.

This chain links TRBV19 with TRBJ1-2, with 7 nucleotides matching TRBD1. The ends lost 4 bases at V and 8 bases at J; junction bases unmatched: 7. The germline V gene encodes CDR1 LNHDA and CDR2 SQIVND (reference sequence). The CDR3 has 13 residues. CDR3 bases: TGTGCCAGTAGTACGGGACAGCTTGGAGGCTACACCTTC. Translation: CASSTGQLGGYTF.

The rearrangement uses TRBV11-2 and TRBJ2-3; D is perhaps TRBD2 (6 bases). V was clipped by 1 base and J by 4 bases, with 18 bases between them. Germline assignment: CDR1 SGHAT and CDR2 FQNNGV. The CDR3 consists of 17 residues. In DNA, the CDR3 is TGTGCCAGCAGCTTAGCCAGGACTACTTTTGGCCCAGATACGCAGTATTTT. As protein: CASSLARTTFGPDTQYF.

This clone occurred once. This sequence joins TRBV11-2 and TRBJ1-2; D remains unclear. This CDR3 contains 15 residues. Per germline, CDR1 SGHAT and CDR2 FQNNGV. Trimming took 0 bases from V and 6 from J, leaving 14 bases between them. The CDR3 coding sequence is TGTGCCAGCAGCTTAGATGCCAGGTCTAAGGATGGCTACACCTTC. Amino acids: CASSLDARSKDGYTF. The whole variable domain, remainder taken from reference TRBV11-2 and TRBJ1-2, is EAGVAQSPRYKIIEKRQSVAFWCNPISGHATLYWYQQILGQGPKLLIQFQNNGVVDDSQLPKDRFSAERLKGVDSTLKIQPAKLEDSAVYLCASSLDARSKDGYTFGSGTRLTVV.

The V and J genes are TRBV11-3 and TRBJ2-2; the match to TRBD2 covers 7 bases. V was pared by 1 base and J by 5 bases, with 4 bases of the junction left unmatched. Germline V lookup: CDR1 SGHNT, CDR2 YENEEA. This CDR3 region has 15 residues. The CDR3 is CASSLGAGKTGELFF. The DNA for the CDR3 is TGTGCCAGCAGCTTAGGAGCGGGAAAAACCGGGGAGCTGTTTTTT. Drawing the rest from reference TRBV11-3 and TRBJ2-2, the complete variable domain is EAGVVQSPRYKIIEKKQPVAFWCNPISGHNTLYWYLQNLGQGPELLIRYENEEAVDDSQLPKDRFSAERLKGVDSTLKIQPAELGDSAVYLCASSLGAGKTGELFFGEGSRLTVL.

This chain links TRBV6-6 with TRBJ2-5; 7 nucleotides match TRBD1. J gave up 3 bases and V 5 bases, and 6 bases lay outside the gene matches. The CDR3 length is 14 residues. Germline values: CDR1 MNHNY, CDR2 SVGAGI (reference sequence). The CDR3 sequence is CASSPKQGKETQYF. CDR3 bases: TGTGCCAGCAGTCCCAAACAGGGGAAAGAGACCCAGTACTTC.

The rearrangement uses TRBV3-1 (or the pseudogene TRBV3-2) and TRBJ1-6; possible D gene TRBD1, 6 bases. V gave up 2 bases and J gave up 9 bases, with 20 bases separating them. Looked up from germline, CDR1 is LGHDT and CDR2 is YNNKEL (reference sequence). The CDR3 is made up of 17 amino acids. CDR3 bases: TGTGCCAGCAGCCAACCCCCGGGGGGGCTCGGAGGTTCACCCCTCCACTTT. Protein: CASSQPPGGLGGSPLHF.

The CDR3, as DNA: TGTGCCAGCAGCTTAGATCGGCGGACAGAAGCTTTCTTT. Translation gives CASSLDRRTEAFF. The chain employs TRBV7-8 and TRBJ1-1, with D tentatively TRBD1 (5 bases). V lost 1 base to trimming and J lost 8 bases, with 11 bases between them. CDR3 length equals 13 residues. CDR1 is SGHVS, CDR2 FQNEAQ, per germline.

The gene calls are TRBV28 and TRBJ1-1, with 7 bases aligning to TRBD1. V trimming: 6 bases; J trimming: 7 bases; junction bases outside the gene matches: 5. Germline lookup yields CDR1 MDHEN and CDR2 SYDVKM. The CDR3 extends over 12 amino acids. The CDR3 DNA sequence: TGTGCCAGCAGACTTAGGACAGGTGAAGCTTTCTTT. It is translated as CASRLRTGEAFF.

The count of this clone is one. This chain uses TRBV10-3 with TRBJ2-1; D is possibly TRBD2 (5 bases). The CDR3 is 15 residues long. V was trimmed by 0 bases and J by 5 bases, leaving 11 bases between them. CDR1 ENHRY and CDR2 SYGVKD come from the germline V gene. CDR3 amino acids: CAISESTGKNNEQFF. The CDR3 nucleotides are TGTGCCATCAGTGAGTCGACGGGGAAGAACAATGAGCAGTTCTTC.

This clone was recorded once. The chain links TRBV19 to TRBJ1-6; 8 bases agree with TRBD1. Trimming at V came to 6 bases and at J to 8 bases, leaving 12 bases not matched to a gene. Germline CDR1 reads LNHDA; CDR2 reads SQIVND (reference sequence). The CDR3 contains 16 residues. The CDR3 sequence: CASSPRQGPPHSPLHF. In DNA form, the CDR3 reads TGTGCCAGTAGCCCCCGACAGGGGCCCCCACATTCACCCCTCCACTTT. The entire variable domain, with the rest obtained from reference TRBV19 and TRBJ1-6, is as follows: DGGITQSPKYLFRKEGQNVTLSCEQNLNHDAMYWYRQDPGQGLRLIYYSQIVNDFQKGDIAEGYSVSREKKESFPLTVTSAQKNPTAFYLCASSPRQGPPHSPLHFGNGTRLTVT.

The chain employs TRBV19 and TRBJ1-1; 7 positions match TRBD1. The CDR3 totals 14 residues. The trim removed 5 bases at V and 4 bases at J, leaving 7 bases unmatched. Germline lookup yields CDR1 LNHDA and CDR2 SQIVND (reference sequence). This chain's CDR3 is CASSPQTGATEAFF. The CDR3 region has the DNA TGTGCCAGTAGTCCCCAAACAGGGGCCACTGAAGCTTTCTTT.

This chain uses TRBV7-2 with TRBJ2-2, with TRBD2 identical over 10 bases. The germline CDR1 and CDR2 sequences are SGHTA and FQGNSA. The V gene end was trimmed by 5 bases and the J gene end by 3 bases; junction bases not matched to a gene: 6. The CDR3 sequence is 16 residues long. CDR3 nucleotides: TGTGCCAGCAGCCTACGGACTAGCGGATACACCGGGGAGCTGTTTTTT. Protein: CASSLRTSGYTGELFF.

The chain employs TRBV3-1 (or the pseudogene TRBV3-2) and TRBJ1-1; 7 nucleotides match TRBD1. Germline trimming cut 5 bases from V and 1 base from J; bases unmatched to any gene: 4. This CDR3 contains 14 residues. Germline values: CDR1 LGHDT, CDR2 YNNKEL (reference sequence). The CDR3 sequence is CASSNRDRNTEAFF. The DNA for the CDR3 is TGTGCCAGCAGCAACCGGGACAGGAACACTGAAGCTTTCTTT.

The J gene is TRBJ1-5, the V gene TRBV18; D may be TRBD1 (6 bases). The length of the CDR3 is 15 residues. Trimming cost V 2 bases and J 3 bases, with 11 bases left between them. CDR1 KGHSH and CDR2 LQKENI come from the germline V gene. This CDR3 reads CASSPAQGPNQPQHF. CDR3 nucleotide sequence: TGTGCCAGCTCACCAGCACAGGGACCCAATCAGCCCCAGCATTTT.

The chain uses TRBV9 and TRBJ1-1, with 7 nucleotides matching TRBD1. V shed 4 bases, J shed 1 base, and the junction held 7 bases outside the gene matches. Per germline, CDR1 SGDLS and CDR2 YYNGEE. This CDR3 is 15 amino acids long. The CDR3 loop reads CASSSTGVANTEAFF. The CDR3 coding sequence is TGTGCCAGCAGCTCAACAGGGGTTGCGAACACTGAAGCTTTCTTT.

The rearrangement links TRBV5-1 to TRBJ2-1; 15 bases map to TRBD2. V dropped 1 base and J dropped 4; count of bases not matched to a gene: 3. The germline V gene encodes CDR1 SGHRS and CDR2 YFSETQ. The CDR3 runs 17 residues. CDR3 amino acids: CASSLRTSGREYNEQFF. The DNA for the CDR3 is TGCGCCAGCAGCTTGAGGACTAGCGGGAGGGAATACAATGAGCAGTTCTTC.

This chain joins TRBV5-4 and TRBJ1-5; D unresolved. Trimming pared 2 bases from V and 4 bases from J, leaving 10 bases between. Germline V CDR1 and CDR2: SGHNT, YYREEE (reference sequence). This CDR3 is 14 amino acids long. CDR3 sequence reads: CASSFSPENQPQHF. The CDR3 DNA sequence: TGTGCCAGCAGCTTTTCCCCGGAGAATCAGCCCCAGCATTTT.

The chain is built from TRBV5-1 and TRBJ1-2; a possible D gene is TRBD1 (5 bases). V gave up 4 bases and J gave up 9 bases, with 16 bases separating them. Looked up from germline, CDR1 is SGHRS and CDR2 is YFSETQ. The CDR3 runs 13 residues. The chain's CDR3 is CASSVSGPGRYTF. CDR3 sequence (DNA): TGCGCCAGCAGCGTGAGCGGGCCGGGGCGCTACACCTTC.

The rearrangement joins TRBV27 to TRBJ2-3, with a tentative D call TRBD2 (6 bases). V lost 3 bases and J lost 5, with 12 bases in between. This CDR3 has 14 residues. Germline V gene data show CDR1 as MNHEY and CDR2 as SMNVEV (reference sequence). The DNA of the CDR3 is TGTGCCAGCAGTTTCCGCGGGGCGGTAGATACGCAGTATTTT. It encodes CASSFRGAVDTQYF.

V and J are TRBV3-1 (or the pseudogene TRBV3-2) and TRBJ1-5; D call uncertain. V was pared by 0 bases and J by 7 bases, with 7 bases between. CDR1 is LGHDT and CDR2 is YNNKEL in the germline V gene (reference sequence). CDR3 length equals 13 residues. CDR3 residues: CASSQDNSQPQHF. The CDR3 region has the DNA TGTGCCAGCAGCCAAGATAACAGCCAGCCCCAGCATTTT.